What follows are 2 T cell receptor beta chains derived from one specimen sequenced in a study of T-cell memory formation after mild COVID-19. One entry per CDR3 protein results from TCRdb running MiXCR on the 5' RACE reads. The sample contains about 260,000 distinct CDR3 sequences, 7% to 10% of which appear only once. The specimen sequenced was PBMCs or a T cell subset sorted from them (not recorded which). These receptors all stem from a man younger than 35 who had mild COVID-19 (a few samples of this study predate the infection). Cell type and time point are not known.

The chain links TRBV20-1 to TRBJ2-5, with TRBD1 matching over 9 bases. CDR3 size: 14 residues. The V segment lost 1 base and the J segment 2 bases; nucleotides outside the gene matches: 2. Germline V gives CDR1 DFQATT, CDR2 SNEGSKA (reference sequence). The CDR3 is CSARVGQGQETQYF. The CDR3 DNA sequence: TGCAGTGCTAGAGTAGGACAGGGGCAAGAGACCCAGTACTTC.

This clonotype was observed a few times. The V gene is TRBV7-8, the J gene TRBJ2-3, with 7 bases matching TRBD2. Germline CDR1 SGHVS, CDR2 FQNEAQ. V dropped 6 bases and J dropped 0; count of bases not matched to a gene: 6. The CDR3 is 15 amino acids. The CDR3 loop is CASRGREASTDTQYF. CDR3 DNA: TGTGCCAGCAGGGGGAGGGAGGCTAGCACAGATACGCAGTATTTT.